This T cell receptor beta chain was documented in a study of beta chain features in type 1 diabetes. Reverse transcribing all isolated RNA meant expressed TCRB transcripts were sequenced. This table comes from immunoSEQ multiplex PCR, and its TCRdb copy is limited to in-frame clones, with some not included. The sample has 200,000 to 250,000 clones; about 15% are singletons. The V gene's germline CDR1 is ENHRY and CDR2 SYGVKD. V was shortened by 0 bases and J by 15 bases, with 18 bases between the two germline ends. This CDR3 has 15 amino acids. Worth noting for this clone: What it binds is not known.

Study-wide results and caveats: Shorter TCRB CDR3s, moderately but significantly so, were found in Type 1 diabetes patients in all four CD4+ subsets.

V gene TRBV10-3 combines with J gene TRBJ1-6, with D possibly being TRBD1 (5 bases). Source material: naive CD4+ T cells from blood. This clonotype was obtained from a man aged 25-45 years with type 1 diabetes. The CDR3, as DNA: TGTGCCATCAGTGAGTCTGGGCATCCGACAGAACACCTCCACTTT. Residues: CAISESGHPTEHLHF.